This is a list of T cell receptor beta chains from one sample in a study of T cell changes during pregnancy in multiple sclerosis. TCRdb's table, derived via immunoSEQ multiplex PCR, lists solely in-frame clones and lacks some. The sample holds around 63,000 clones; approximately 92% are singletons and the top ten take 3%. The sequenced sample was CD8+ T cells from peripheral blood mononuclear cells, obtained in the third trimester of pregnancy. These receptors were obtained from a female donor in good health, enrolled as a control in a pregnancy study. The CDR3 runs from the conserved cysteine through the conserved F or W. The order of the fields is V gene, CDR3 length, clone size, D gene, J gene, CDR3 DNA, CDR3 protein. D genes are given only for firm matches. Clone size appears in some rows only: once, few, many, or a class for an expanded clone.

TRBV10-1	14	-	-	TRBJ2-5	TGCGCCAGCAGTGAGTCGCGGCAGCAAGAGACCCAGTACTTC	CASSESRQQETQYF
TRBV29-1	12	-	TRBD1	TRBJ2-7	TGCAGCACAGGGGACGGCGACTACGAGCAGTACTTC	CSTGDGDYEQYF
TRBV27	14	-	-	TRBJ1-2	TGTGCCAGCAGTTTAGCACCAGGGGTTAACGGCTACACCTTC	CASSLAPGVNGYTF
TRBV4-3	16	-	TRBD2	TRBJ2-3	TGCGCCAGCAGCCTCGGACTAGCGGGAAGCACAGATACGCAGTATTTT	CASSLGLAGSTDTQYF
TRBV7-8	13	-	-	TRBJ1-1	TGTGCCAGCTCAGATACAGGGAACACTGAAGCTTTCTTT	CASSDTGNTEAFF
TRBV27	15	-	TRBD1	TRBJ1-5	TGTGCCAGCAGTAAGACAGGGAACGGCATTCAGCCCCAGCATTTT	CASSKTGNGIQPQHF
TRBV7-2	18	-	TRBD1	TRBJ1-1	TGTGCCAGCAGCCGATTTGGGACAGGGCAAGCCGGGAACACTGAAGCTTTCTTT	CASSRFGTGQAGNTEAFF
TRBV27	15	once	-	TRBJ2-7	TGTGCCAGCAGTCCCCGGGACGGGAGCTCCTACGAGCAGTACTTC	CASSPRDGSSYEQYF
TRBV5-5	17	once	TRBD2	TRBJ2-3	TGTGCCAGCAGCCTTTTCACTAGCGGGGGACTCACAGATACGCAGTATTTT	CASSLFTSGGLTDTQYF
TRBV5-4	12	-	-	TRBJ1-1	TGTGCCAGCAGCTCGGAGGGCAGCGAAGCTTTCTTT	CASSSEGSEAFF
TRBV11-2	12	-	-	TRBJ2-7	TGTGCCAGCGAGGGCATCTCCTACGAGCAGTACTTC	CASEGISYEQYF
TRBV9	15	-	TRBD2	TRBJ2-1	TGTGCCAGCAGCGTAGGTACTAGCGGGGGGTATGAGCAGTTCTTC	CASSVGTSGGYEQFF
TRBV18	17	-	TRBD1	TRBJ1-3	TGTGCCAGCTCACCTAATTGGGACAGGGGCTCTGGAAACACCATATATTTT	CASSPNWDRGSGNTIYF
TRBV9	14	-	TRBD1	TRBJ2-7	TGTGCCAGCAGCCGATCGACAGGGTTGTACGAGCAGTACTTC	CASSRSTGLYEQYF
TRBV5-1	14	-	TRBD1	TRBJ1-1	TGCGCCAGCAGCTTAGGACAGGGCGTCACTGAAGCTTTCTTT	CASSLGQGVTEAFF
TRBV6-5	13	-	-	TRBJ1-5	TGTGCCAGCAGTACAGGGAGGGATCAGCCCCAGCATTTT	CASSTGRDQPQHF
TRBV5-1	15	-	-	TRBJ2-1	TGCGCCAGCAGCTTGCTGGACAGAGTCTACAATGAGCAGTTCTTC	CASSLLDRVYNEQFF
TRBV7-2	15	-	TRBD1	TRBJ2-1	TGTGCCAGCAGCCCGGACAGGGGCGGCTACAATGAGCAGTTCTTC	CASSPDRGGYNEQFF
TRBV5-1	13	once	-	TRBJ1-1	TGCGCCAGCAGCTTTGACAGCGTCACTGAAGCTTTCTTT	CASSFDSVTEAFF
TRBV6-1	18	-	TRBD1	TRBJ2-7	TGTGCCAGCAGTGATGATTTGCCGGACAGGGGGGGACCCTACGAGCAGTACTTC	CASSDDLPDRGGPYEQYF
TRBV4-1	16	-	TRBD1	TRBJ1-5	TGCGCCAGCAGCCTCCGGACAGGGGTTCTCAATCAGCCCCAGCATTTT	CASSLRTGVLNQPQHF
TRBV18	15	-	TRBD1	TRBJ2-7	TGTGCCAGCTCGCCTAGGGACAGGGGAGCCTACGAGCAGTACTTC	CASSPRDRGAYEQYF
TRBV7-9	14	-	TRBD1	TRBJ2-3	TGTGCCAGCAGCTCCTCGACAGGGTCAGATACGCAGTATTTT	CASSSSTGSDTQYF
TRBV27	16	-	-	TRBJ2-1	TGTGCCAGCAGTTTGGGATTCGGGAGCTCCTACAATGAGCAGTTCTTC	CASSLGFGSSYNEQFF
TRBV4-3	14	-	-	TRBJ2-3	TGCGCCAGCAGCCTCCGGGACAACACAGATACGCAGTATTTT	CASSLRDNTDTQYF
TRBV9	15	-	-	TRBJ2-1	TGTGCCAGCAGCGTATTCCCGTACGGGGTCGATGAGCAGTTCTTC	CASSVFPYGVDEQFF
TRBV4-2	15	-	TRBD1	TRBJ2-7	TGTGCCAGCAGCCACCTGACAGGGGGCGTATACGAGCAGTACTTC	CASSHLTGGVYEQYF
TRBV4-2	14	-	TRBD1	TRBJ2-7	TGTGCCAGCAGCCTCAACAGGGGGCTAGATGAGCAGTACTTC	CASSLNRGLDEQYF
TRBV6-5	15	-	-	TRBJ1-1	TGTGCCAGCAGTTACTCGAGGGGGGGGAGCACTGAAGCTTTCTTT	CASSYSRGGSTEAFF
TRBV21-1	17	-	-	TRBJ2-2	TGTGCCAGCAGCAAACGAACTAGCGGGGGGGCGTCCGGGGAGCTGTTTTTT	CASSKRTSGGASGELFF
TRBV27	18	-	-	TRBJ2-6	TGTGCCAGCAGTTCCCCCACCGACGGGAGCTCTGGGGCCAACGTCCTGACTTTC	CASSSPTDGSSGANVLTF
TRBV19	15	-	TRBD1	TRBJ2-2	TGTGCCAGTATGGGGGACAGGGGGTTTACCGGGGAGCTGTTTTTT	CASMGDRGFTGELFF
TRBV5-6	15	once	-	TRBJ2-7	TGTGCCAGCAGCTTTACGGGGGTGGTCGGAGACGAGCAGTACTTC	CASSFTGVVGDEQYF
TRBV7-3	15	-	-	TRBJ2-3	TGTGCCAGCAGCTTAGTCAGGGGGGCGGCAGATACGCAGTATTTT	CASSLVRGAADTQYF
TRBV4-3	16	-	TRBD2	TRBJ2-3	TGCGCCAGCAGCCAAGATCGCGGGGGGTTCACAGATACGCAGTATTTT	CASSQDRGGFTDTQYF
TRBV9	15	once	-	TRBJ2-7	TGTGCCAGCAGCGTAGACGAAGCACTCTCCTACGAGCAGTACTTC	CASSVDEALSYEQYF
TRBV6-5	15	-	-	TRBJ2-1	TGTGCCAGCAGTTTAGGGGCAGGGAAAAACAATGAGCAGTTCTTC	CASSLGAGKNNEQFF
TRBV9	11	-	-	TRBJ2-1	TGTGCCAGCAGCACATACAATGAGCAGTTCTTC	CASSTYNEQFF
TRBV5-1	13	-	TRBD1	TRBJ2-1	TGCGCCAGCAGAACGGGACAGTACAATGAGCAGTTCTTC	CASRTGQYNEQFF
TRBV4-3	13	-	-	TRBJ1-1	TGCGCCAGCAGCCAGGGGCCGAACACTGAAGCTTTCTTT	CASSQGPNTEAFF
TRBV4-1	15	once	TRBD2	TRBJ2-3	TGCGCCAGCAGGTCACTAGCGGATAGAGGAGATACGCAGTATTTT	CASRSLADRGDTQYF
TRBV7-9	16	-	TRBD1	TRBJ1-4	TGTGCCACCAAAATCTTCACCGGGACAGGGGATGAAAAACTGTTTTTT	CATKIFTGTGDEKLFF
TRBV25-1	16	-	-	TRBJ2-1	TGTGCCAGCAGGAACGACGACAGGAATTCCTACAATGAGCAGTTCTTC	CASRNDDRNSYNEQFF
TRBV4-2	15	-	-	TRBJ2-3	TGTGCCAGCAGCCAAGCCTTGGGGGCCGGGGATACGCAGTATTTT	CASSQALGAGDTQYF
TRBV23-1	19	-	TRBD1	TRBJ1-2	TGCGCCAGCAGGAAAACGAAGAGGGGGGACAGGGGCAAGAACTATGGCTACACCTTC	CASRKTKRGDRGKNYGYTF
TRBV6-6	15	-	-	TRBJ1-2	TGTGCCAGCAGTTTCGGGGGGCCGAATAACTATGGCTACACCTTC	CASSFGGPNNYGYTF
TRBV4-3	16	-	-	TRBJ1-3	TGCGCCAGCAGCCAAGGCGGGGTCCCCTCTGGAAACACCATATATTTT	CASSQGGVPSGNTIYF
TRBV4-1	15	-	-	TRBJ1-4	TGCGCCAGCAGCCAAGATGGTACAGGACGGGAAAAACTGTTTTTT	CASSQDGTGREKLFF
TRBV7-2	15	-	-	TRBJ2-7	TGTGCCAGCAGTCTCGACAGTTCCTATATCGGCGAGCAGTACTTC	CASSLDSSYIGEQYF
TRBV6-1	13	-	TRBD1	TRBJ1-2	TGTGCCAGCAGTGGACAGGGAGTGAATGGCTACACCTTC	CASSGQGVNGYTF
TRBV19	13	-	TRBD1	TRBJ2-7	TGTGCCAGTAGTGGGACAGGGTGGAACGAGCAGTACTTC	CASSGTGWNEQYF
TRBV30	16	-	-	TRBJ1-3	TGTGCCTGGAGTACCCCAGGGGAGTCCACTGGAAACACCATATATTTT	CAWSTPGESTGNTIYF